The 21 T cell receptor beta chains below come from one sample, sequenced in a study of shared clonotypes between healthy human individuals. Only in-frame clones appear in the TCRdb table, and some are missing; sequencing was by immunoSEQ multiplex PCR. The sample holds some 2,000,000 clones, around 96% seen once. In the naive CD8 group, cells lacked CD45RO and were positively selected for CCR7, so terminally differentiated effector memory CD45RA+ cells were left out. The specimen was naive CD8+ T cells sorted from blood. Source of these receptors: a man between 18 and 29 years old in good health.

The chain joins TRBV9 to TRBJ1-1; D perhaps matches TRBD1 (5 bases). This CDR3 has 15 residues. Between the trimmed V and J ends, which lost 4 bases and 0 bases, there was a span of 13 bases. Per the germline V gene, CDR1 is SGDLS and CDR2 is YYNGEE. The CDR3 coding sequence is TGTGCCAGCAGCCAGGGTGGGGGTCTGAACACTGAAGCTTTCTTT. Translated, it gives CASSQGGGLNTEAFF.

The chain combines TRBV5-1 with TRBJ2-7, with TRBD2 identical over 7 bases. The CDR3 covers 14 residues. Germline CDR1 reads SGHRS; CDR2 reads YFSETQ. Trimming at V came to 4 bases and at J to 6 bases, leaving 10 bases not matched to a gene. The CDR3 DNA sequence: TGCGCCAGCAGCGCGTTCGCGGGGGACCGCGAGCAGTACTTC. This codes for CASSAFAGDREQYF.

The chain employs TRBV4-1 and TRBJ2-7; D ambiguous. The CDR3 totals 15 residues. V was cut by 0 bases and J by 3 bases, with 12 bases left in between. Per the germline V gene, CDR1 is MGHRA and CDR2 is YSYEKL. This CDR3 reads CASSQDRVTNYEQYF. CDR3 sequence (DNA): TGCGCCAGCAGCCAAGATCGGGTCACAAACTACGAGCAGTACTTC.

The chain employs TRBV5-4 and TRBJ2-2; 16 bases line up with TRBD2. CDR3 size: 19 residues. The V gene's germline CDR1 is SGHNT and CDR2 YYREEE (reference sequence). After removal of 5 bases from V and 4 bases from J, the junction contained 11 bases not matched to a gene. The CDR3 DNA follows: TGTGCCAGCAGTCCACTGGGACTAGCGGGAGGGAGCGGCACCGGGGAGCTGTTTTTT. Translating it yields CASSPLGLAGGSGTGELFF. Full variable domain (outside the CDR3, taken from reference TRBV5-4 and TRBJ2-2): ETGVTQSPTHLIKTRGQQVTLRCSSQSGHNTVSWYQQALGQGPQFIFQYYREEENGRGNFPPRFSGLQFPNYSSELNVNALELDDSALYLCASSPLGLAGGSGTGELFFGEGSRLTVL.

The chain combines TRBV10-2 with TRBJ2-5; the D is unclear. The CDR3 is 13 residues long. Trimming shortened V by 2 bases and J by 3 bases, and 7 bases separated the two germline ends. Germline V gene lookup returns CDR1 WSHSY and CDR2 SAAADI. As DNA, the CDR3 is TGCGCCAGCAGTGAGGGCCAAGAAGAGACCCAGTACTTC. Protein product: CASSEGQEETQYF.

The V and J genes are TRBV4-3 and TRBJ2-7; D gene ambiguous. CDR3 length: 15 residues. Trimming pared 0 bases from V and 3 bases from J, leaving 12 bases between. The germline CDR1 and CDR2 sequences are LGHNA and YSLEER. As DNA, the CDR3 is TGCGCCAGCAGCCAAGAAATTTTCGGAGTCTACGAGCAGTACTTC. It codes for CASSQEIFGVYEQYF.

With respect to this clone: The same CDR3 arises from other DNA sequences in this sample as well. The rearrangement joins TRBV27 to TRBJ1-5; D is unresolved. Trimming stripped 4 bases from V and 2 bases from J, with 6 bases between. In germline, CDR1 is MNHEY, CDR2 SMNVEV (reference sequence). The CDR3 is 13 residues long. The CDR3 bases are TGTGCCAGCAGTTCGGCCGGCAATCAGCCCCAGCATTTT. Protein product: CASSSAGNQPQHF.

The gene calls are TRBV5-6 and TRBJ2-2; either TRBD1 or TRBD2 may fit D (6 bases each). The ends were cut back, 3 bases at V and 6 bases at J, with 12 bases in the middle. Germline-derived CDR1 and CDR2 are SGHDT and YYEEEE. The CDR3 contains 14 residues. The CDR3 coding sequence is TGTGCCAGCAGCTGGGGGGCAGGGGCCGGGGAGCTGTTTTTT. This codes for CASSWGAGAGELFF.

The gene calls are TRBV13 and TRBJ1-6; 8 bases agree with TRBD1. J was trimmed by 10 bases and V by 5 bases; bases with no gene match: 10. From germline, CDR1 is PRHDT and CDR2 FYEKMQ (reference sequence). The CDR3 sequence is 15 residues long. CDR3 residues: CASSLDGTGHSPLHF. The CDR3 DNA is TGTGCCAGCAGCCTCGATGGGACAGGCCACTCACCCCTCCACTTT.

On this clone itself: This sample also contains other DNA sequences that code for the same CDR3. This rearrangement joins TRBV7-6 to TRBJ1-1; D may be TRBD1 (5 bases). CDR1 SGHVS and CDR2 FNYEAQ come from the germline V gene. The V end lost 4 bases, the J end lost 1 base, and 7 bases lay between the germline ends. CDR3 length: 13 residues. The CDR3 DNA sequence: TGTGCCAGCAGCTCTGGGGGGAACACTGAAGCTTTCTTT. Translated: CASSSGGNTEAFF.

This chain uses TRBV7-3 with TRBJ2-2, with a weak D call TRBD1 (5 bases). The germline V gene has CDR1 SGHTA and CDR2 FQGTGA. Trimming removed 0 bases at V and 0 bases at J, with 5 bases between. This CDR3 spans 15 amino acids. CDR3 sequence (DNA): TGTGCCAGCAGCTTAACGGACACGAACACCGGGGAGCTGTTTTTT. Its translation: CASSLTDTNTGELFF.

This chain links TRBV29-1 with TRBJ2-1, with 13 bases lining up with TRBD2. The CDR3 sequence is 12 residues long. Trimming removed 5 bases from V and 15 bases from J; junction bases left unmatched: 7. Germline loops: CDR1 SQVTM, CDR2 ANQGSEA. The CDR3: CSVLLAGGPLFF. In DNA, the CDR3 is TGCAGCGTTTTACTAGCGGGAGGGCCGTTGTTCTTC.

The V call is TRBV14, the J call TRBJ1-1, with a weak D call TRBD1 (6 bases). The ends were cut back, 4 bases at V and 4 bases at J, with 10 bases in the middle. Per the germline V gene, CDR1 is SGHDN and CDR2 is FVKESK. The CDR3 loop spans 13 amino acids. The CDR3 DNA reads as TGTGCCAGCAGCCTGGACAGCTTCACTGAAGCTTTCTTT. The encoded protein is CASSLDSFTEAFF.

Regarding this clone: Other DNA sequences from this sample encode an identical CDR3 as well. The V and J genes are TRBV6-5 and TRBJ1-1; no clear D. The germline V gene has CDR1 MNHEY and CDR2 SVGAGI. Between the trimmed V and J ends, which lost 2 bases and 2 bases, there was a span of 9 bases. This CDR3 is built from 14 residues. CDR3 sequence (DNA): TGTGCCAGCAGTTACCTGGACGGAAACACTGAAGCTTTCTTT. This gives the protein CASSYLDGNTEAFF.

J is TRBJ2-5 and V is TRBV29-1; 9 bases map to TRBD1. The CDR3 is 16 residues long. CDR1 is SQVTM and CDR2 is ANQGSEA in the germline V gene. The trim removed 4 bases at V and 3 bases at J, leaving 12 bases unmatched. CDR3 amino acids: CSVGGTGSSWEETQYF. The CDR3 coding sequence is TGCAGCGTTGGGGGGACAGGGTCAAGCTGGGAAGAGACCCAGTACTTC.

The V call is TRBV6-1, the J call TRBJ2-5; tentatively, D is TRBD1 (6 bases). Trimming removed 2 bases at V and 2 bases at J, with 9 bases between. Looked up from germline, CDR1 is MNHNS and CDR2 is SASEGT. The CDR3 loop spans 14 amino acids. The CDR3 spells CASSEQDRQETQYF. The CDR3 nucleotides read TGTGCCAGCAGTGAACAGGACAGACAAGAGACCCAGTACTTC.

This chain joins TRBV7-2 and TRBJ1-1, with D possibly TRBD1 on 5 matching bases. The CDR3 length is 15 residues. The V gene's germline CDR1 is SGHTA and CDR2 FQGNSA. Trimming took 1 base from V and 5 from J, leaving 14 bases between them. DNA of the CDR3: TGTGCCAGCAGCTTAGGGGTTGGCAGGGTGACTGAAGCTTTCTTT. Its translation: CASSLGVGRVTEAFF. Filled out from reference TRBV7-2 and TRBJ1-1, the complete variable domain reads GAGVSQSPSNKVTEKGKDVELRCDPISGHTALYWYRQSLGQGLEFLIYFQGNSAPDKSGLPSDRFSAERTGGSVSTLTIQRTQQEDSAVYLCASSLGVGRVTEAFFGQGTRLTVV.

The CDR3 protein is CASSPSGGGNTEAFF. The CDR3 DNA reads TGTGCCAGCAGCCCGTCAGGGGGTGGAAACACTGAAGCTTTCTTT. The chain employs TRBV7-9 and TRBJ1-1; 7 bases line up with TRBD1. This CDR3 contains 15 residues. Germline V gene lookup returns CDR1 SEHNR and CDR2 FQNEAQ (reference sequence). With V trimmed by 5 bases and J by 2 bases, 8 bases remained unmatched.

This chain uses TRBV7-8 with TRBJ2-1; 10 bases are shared with TRBD2. The CDR3 has 16 residues. Germline-derived CDR1 and CDR2 are SGHVS and FQNEAQ. V dropped 5 bases and J dropped 6; count of bases not matched to a gene: 10. The CDR3 DNA reads as TGTGCCAGCAGCCAATTAGCGGGAGGTGTAGCCAATGAGCAGTTCTTC. Translating it yields CASSQLAGGVANEQFF.

The chain employs TRBV2 and TRBJ2-3; D tentatively fits TRBD1 or TRBD2 (6 bases each). Trimming left V 3 bases short and J 2 bases short, with 18 bases between. CDR1 and CDR2 (germline): SNHLY, FYNNEI. There are 17 residues in the CDR3. CDR3 loop: CASSEGGRALPTDTQYF. The CDR3 DNA follows: TGTGCCAGCAGTGAGGGGGGCAGGGCCCTCCCCACAGATACGCAGTATTTT.

The chain links TRBV29-1 to TRBJ2-1, with D perhaps matching TRBD2 (6 bases). The CDR3 sequence is 19 residues long. Trimming removed 1 base at V and 0 bases at J, with 22 bases between. Germline CDR1 SQVTM, CDR2 ANQGSEA. In nucleotides, the CDR3 is TGCAGCGTTGAAGGCCTCTCGGGAGCCGGTCTGAGCTCCTACAATGAGCAGTTCTTC. It specifies CSVEGLSGAGLSSYNEQFF.